This T cell receptor (beta chain) is from a study of beta chain features in type 1 diabetes. Study-wide findings and caveats: Any HLA-type effect on TCRB rearrangement remained unresolved here.

The entirety of the isolated RNA underwent reverse transcription, so expressed TCRB transcripts were sequenced. Generated by immunoSEQ multiplex PCR, the TCRdb table keeps only in-frame clones and is missing some. The sample lists roughly 250,000 clones; 68% were seen once. Germline V gene data show CDR1 as SGHNT and CDR2 as YYREEE (reference sequence). This CDR3 is built from 16 residues. V was clipped by 3 bases and J by 7 bases; unmatched bases: 12. Worth noting for this clone: Its matching antigen is unknown.

The TCR sequence derives from a man aged 25-45 years in good health. Sequencing was performed on naive CD4+ T cells from blood. The chain links TRBV5-4 to TRBJ2-1; 8 positions match TRBD1. This CDR3 is CASSSKTGATGNEQFF. The CDR3 coding sequence is TGTGCCAGCAGCTCCAAGACAGGGGCGACGGGGAATGAGCAGTTCTTC.